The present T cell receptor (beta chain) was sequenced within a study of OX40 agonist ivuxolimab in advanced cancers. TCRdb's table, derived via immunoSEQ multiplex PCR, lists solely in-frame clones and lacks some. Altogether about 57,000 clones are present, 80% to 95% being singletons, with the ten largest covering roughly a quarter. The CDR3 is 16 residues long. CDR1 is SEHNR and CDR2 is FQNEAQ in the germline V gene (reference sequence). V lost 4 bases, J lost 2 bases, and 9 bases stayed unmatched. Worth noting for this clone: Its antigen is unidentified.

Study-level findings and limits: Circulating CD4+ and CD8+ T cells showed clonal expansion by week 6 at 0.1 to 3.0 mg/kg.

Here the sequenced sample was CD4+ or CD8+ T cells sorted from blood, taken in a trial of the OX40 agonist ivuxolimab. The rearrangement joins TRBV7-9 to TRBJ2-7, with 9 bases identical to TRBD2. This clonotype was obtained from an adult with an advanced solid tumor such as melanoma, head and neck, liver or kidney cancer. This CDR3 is CASSSGTSRTPYEQYF. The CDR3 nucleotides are TGTGCCAGCAGCTCCGGGACTAGCCGAACCCCCTACGAGCAGTACTTC. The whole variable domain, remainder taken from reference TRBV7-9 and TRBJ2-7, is DTGVSQNPRHKITKRGQNVTFRCDPISEHNRLYWYRQTLGQGPEFLTYFQNEAQLEKSRLLSDRFSAERPKGSFSTLEIQRTEQGDSAMYLCASSSGTSRTPYEQYFGPGTRLTVT.